This T cell receptor (beta chain) was sequenced for a study of cytomegalovirus exposure and HLA in healthy donors. Per the germline V gene, CDR1 is MNHNY and CDR2 is SVGAGI (reference sequence). The CDR3 extends over 15 amino acids. The V and J ends lost 0 bases and 6 bases respectively, with 15 bases between them. PCR used 60 Vbeta primers and 13 Jbeta primers. Sequenced by immunoSEQ multiplex PCR; TCRdb stores in-frame clones only, minus some. The data show 85,000 to 100,000 clones, around 67% seen once. The donors gave bone marrow, and they were healthy. Study-level results: A later analysis found most CMV-associated TCR beta chains apparently HLA-restricted. As a later analysis showed, a missense DCLRE1C variant was linked to trimming of TCR beta V- and J-genes. The investigators catalogued 180 or so TCR beta chains as cytomegalovirus-associated.

Comment on this clone: The target antigen is unknown.

This rearrangement joins TRBV6-6 to TRBJ2-7; no clear D. Specimen: PBMCs. The TCR sequence derives from a human donor in good health. Here the CDR3 DNA reads TGTGCCAGCAGTTACTCGACGCGGATTCGGCTCGAGCAGTACTTC. As protein: CASSYSTRIRLEQYF.